This T cell receptor (beta chain) was documented in a study of blood T cells in healthy people across ages. Combining a sample-barcoded 5' primer with a J-beta primer mix, a second PCR ran for roughly 7 to 12 cycles. TCRdb reanalysed the 5' RACE reads using MiXCR and keeps one entry per CDR3 protein. The sample includes roughly 560,000 distinct CDR3 sequences, approximately 25% of them seen just once. The CDR3 runs 17 residues. This sample was also put to use in a study of T cells of mothers and their children.

The source is a boy younger than 18 in good health. The sample taken for sequencing was blood. This sequence joins TRBV12-3 or TRBV12-4 and TRBJ2-5; tentatively, D is TRBD2 (6 bases). Near its end, the DNA agrees better with TRBJ2-1, so the J call may be wrong. The CDR3 here is CASSFDERRGMYNEQFF. The DNA for the CDR3 is TGTGCCAGCAGTTTTGATGAACGGCGGGGTATGTACAATGAGCAGTTCTTC.